The sample holds many counts of the clone carrying this T cell receptor beta chain. MiXCR was run by TCRdb on the RACE reads, yielding one entry per CDR3 protein. Of tens of thousands of distinct CDR3 sequences in the sample, almost 6% are singletons; the top ten hold approximately 5%. Trimming cost V 7 bases and J 2 bases, with 10 bases left between them. CDR1 and CDR2 from the germline V gene are MNHNY and SVGAGI (reference sequence). The CDR3 is 13 amino acids. This specimen belongs to a study of human T cells and chemical hapten exposure. Regarding time point: patch test 3, about 24 weeks after DPC sensitization. The treatment is: therapeutic diphenylcyclopropenone sensitization with weekly scalp DPC.

The chain recombines TRBV6-6 with TRBJ2-3; D remains unclear. The sample consisted of whole blood, taken in connection with sensitization to the hapten diphenylcyclopropenone (DPC). The TCR comes from a man in his thirties or forties with alopecia areata. Some clones in this sample may be carry-over from other donors' samples. In DNA, the CDR3 is TGTGCCAGCACCAAAGTAATCACAGATACGCAGTATTTT. Translation: CASTKVITDTQYF.